The entry below describes one T cell receptor beta chain. This entry belongs to a study of shared clonotypes between healthy human individuals. Turning to the study itself: The study drew on two women and three men aged 18 to 49 as donors.

Deep-level running was used for the assay. The table came from immunoSEQ multiplex PCR; TCRdb's copy has only in-frame clones and leaves some out. The sample comprises roughly 1.4 million clones, 98% of which are singletons, and around 0.38% rests with the top ten. This CDR3 spans 18 amino acids. J was trimmed by 8 bases and V by 1 base; bases with no gene match: 17. In germline, CDR1 is SEHNR, CDR2 FQNEAQ (reference sequence). The clonotype originates from a man aged 25 to 40 in good health. The chain links TRBV7-9 to TRBJ2-1; 7 bases fit TRBD2. The material sequenced was naive CD4+ T cells sorted from blood. Regarding subset: CD45RA+ positively selected. The CDR3 protein is CASSLVNLADKRDDEQFF. The CDR3, as DNA: TGTGCCAGCAGCTTAGTCAACCTAGCGGACAAGAGGGATGATGAGCAGTTCTTC. Full variable domain (rest looked up from reference TRBV7-9 and TRBJ2-1): DTGVSQNPRHKITKRGQNVTFRCDPISEHNRLYWYRQTLGQGPEFLTYFQNEAQLEKSRLLSDRFSAERPKGSFSTLEIQRTEQGDSAMYLCASSLVNLADKRDDEQFFGPGTRLTVL.